This T cell receptor (beta chain) was identified during a study of blood T cell repertoires in COVID-19. Study details: Donors in the United States, Italy and Spain gave samples during acute or convalescent COVID-19. T cells, B-cell-depleted T cells, or PBMCs provided the cDNA or gDNA that served as material.

Individuals drawn from about 26 US areas were roughly 18 to 100 years old. This CDR3 is built from 14 residues. From germline, CDR1 is LNHDA and CDR2 SQIVND (reference sequence). The ends were cut back, 4 bases at V and 7 bases at J, with 14 bases in the middle. This clone was counted a few times. Per the authors' pipeline: Nucleated cell counts were estimated from reference gene primer amplification. The assay was immunoSEQ multiplex PCR, and TCRdb's table has in-frame clones only and misses some. The DNA gave D and trimming, while V, J and clone size come from that table. Of roughly 200,000 clones listed, 86% are singletons.

Sequences were obtained from PBMCs or T cells enriched from blood (not recorded which). The chain uses TRBV19 and TRBJ2-1; possible D gene TRBD2, 6 bases. The receptor comes from a woman in her 30s who had recovered from COVID-19. The CDR3 here is CASSNSGETNEQFF. CDR3 DNA: TGTGCCAGTAGTAATTCGGGAGAGACTAATGAGCAGTTCTTC.